This T cell receptor beta chain stems from a study of shared clonotypes between healthy human individuals. Using immunoSEQ multiplex PCR, the repertoire was profiled, and TCRdb retains in-frame clones only, with some absent. The data show 2 million to 2.5 million clones, 80% to 95% seen once. V shed 0 bases and J shed 5 bases, with 14 bases lying between them. Germline CDR1 is SGHDT and CDR2 is YYEEEE. The length of the CDR3 is 15 residues. This receptor was taken from a young man in good health. Some clones in this sample may be carry-over from other donors' samples. The material sequenced was naive CD4+ T cells from PBMCs. Subset: CD45RA+ positively selected. This sequence joins TRBV5-6 and TRBJ2-5; D ambiguous. The CDR3 spells CASSLVQEVGETQYF. CDR3 bases: TGTGCCAGCAGCTTGGTTCAGGAAGTAGGGGAGACCCAGTACTTC.